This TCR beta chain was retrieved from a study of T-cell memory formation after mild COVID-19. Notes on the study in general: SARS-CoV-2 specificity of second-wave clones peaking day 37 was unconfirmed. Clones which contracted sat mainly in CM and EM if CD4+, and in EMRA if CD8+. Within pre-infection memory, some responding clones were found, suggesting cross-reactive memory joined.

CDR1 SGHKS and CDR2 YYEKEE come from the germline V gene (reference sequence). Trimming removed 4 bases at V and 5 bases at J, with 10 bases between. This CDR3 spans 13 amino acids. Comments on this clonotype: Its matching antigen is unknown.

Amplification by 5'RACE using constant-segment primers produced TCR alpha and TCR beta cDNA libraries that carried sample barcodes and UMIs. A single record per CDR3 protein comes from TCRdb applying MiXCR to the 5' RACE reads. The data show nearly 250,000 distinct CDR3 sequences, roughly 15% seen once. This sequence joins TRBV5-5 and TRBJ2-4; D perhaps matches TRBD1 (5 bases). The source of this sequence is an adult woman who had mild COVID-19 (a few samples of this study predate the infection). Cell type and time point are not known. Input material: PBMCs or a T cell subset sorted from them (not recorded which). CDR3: CASSPDIQNIQYF. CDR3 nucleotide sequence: TGTGCCAGCAGCCCGGACATACAAAACATTCAGTACTTC. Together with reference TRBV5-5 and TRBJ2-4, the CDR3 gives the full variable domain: DAGVTQSPTHLIKTRGQQVTLRCSPISGHKSVSWYQQVLGQGPQFIFQYYEKEERGRGNFPDRFSARQFPNYSSELNVNALLLGDSALYLCASSPDIQNIQYFGAGTRLSVL.